The 23 T cell receptor beta chains given below trace back to one sample, sequenced in a study of cytomegalovirus exposure and HLA in healthy donors listed by TCRdb under 2017. The library came from the immunoSEQ multiplex PCR assay. TCRdb took over this immuneACCESS table, retaining in-frame rearrangements with V and J assigned. Such tables are incomplete; in checked studies, under half of the missing clones stem from an unresolved V gene, and the remainder is unexplained. The table for this sample lists approximately 64,000 clones; 85% to 90% of them were counted only once. The ten largest clones represent about 1.5% of the sample. The source material was PBMCs. These receptors came from a woman under 30 in good health and CMV-seronegative.

J is TRBJ2-7 and V is TRBV7-6; 8 bases align to TRBD2. The trim removed 5 bases at V and 6 bases at J, leaving 9 bases unmatched. CDR1 SGHVS and CDR2 FNYEAQ come from the germline V gene. The CDR3 covers 14 residues. CDR3 DNA sequence: TGTGCCAGCAGCCAGCTCTCCGGGGGGGGCGAGCAGTACTTC. Translation: CASSQLSGGGEQYF.

The chain recombines TRBV6-5 with TRBJ2-5; maybe TRBD1 (6 bases). The CDR3 runs 13 residues. The ends were cut back, 6 bases at V and 0 bases at J, with 8 bases in the middle. Germline CDR1 and CDR2: MNHEY and SVGAGI. Written as DNA, the CDR3 is TGTGCCAGCAGGGGGACACACCAAGAGACCCAGTACTTC. Amino acid sequence: CASRGTHQETQYF.

This rearrangement joins TRBV27 to TRBJ2-1, with 10 bases lining up with TRBD2. The CDR3 sequence is 16 residues long. CDR1 is MNHEY and CDR2 is SMNVEV in the germline V gene (reference sequence). With V trimmed by 5 bases and J by 4 bases, 8 bases remained unmatched. CDR3 in DNA: TGTGCCAGCAGTAACAGCGGGGGGGGCCCGTACAATGAGCAGTTCTTC. Translating gives CASSNSGGGPYNEQFF.

The table lists this clone with a few counts. V and J are TRBV7-2 and TRBJ2-7, with D maybe TRBD1 (5 bases). The CDR3 runs to 15 residues. The germline V gene encodes CDR1 SGHTA and CDR2 FQGNSA. V was shortened by 1 base and J by 0 bases, with 10 bases between the two germline ends. The CDR3: CASSLVDSPSYEQYF. CDR3 nucleotides: TGTGCCAGCAGCTTAGTTGACAGCCCCTCCTACGAGCAGTACTTC.

In nucleotides, the CDR3 is TGTGCCAGCAGCCAAGAAGGGGACAGGGTGACCGGGGAGCTGTTTTTT. This codes for CASSQEGDRVTGELFF. The V call is TRBV4-2, the J call TRBJ2-2, with 9 positions matching TRBD1. Germline V lookup: CDR1 LGHNA, CDR2 YNFKEQ. Trimming took 0 bases from V and 5 from J; bases not matched to a gene: 4. CDR3 length equals 16 residues.

The chain recombines TRBV7-3 with TRBJ1-5; D not certain. This CDR3 comprises 16 residues. Trimming removed 1 base at V and 2 bases at J, with 12 bases between. CDR1 and CDR2 from the germline V gene are SGHTA and FQGTGA. CDR3 region: CASSLIEGCCNQPQHF. CDR3 DNA sequence: TGTGCCAGCAGCTTAATTGAGGGATGCTGCAATCAGCCCCAGCATTTT.

The CDR3: CASSDCHRPSNQPQHF. CDR3 nucleotides: TGTGCCAGCAGTGATTGTCACAGGCCTAGCAATCAGCCCCAGCATTTT. This chain links TRBV6-4 with TRBJ1-5; TRBD1 might be the D (5 bases). This CDR3 is 16 amino acids long. Trimming pared 3 bases from V and 0 bases from J, leaving 12 bases between. The V gene's germline CDR1 is MRHNA and CDR2 SNTAGT.

The chain is built from TRBV5-4 and TRBJ2-1, with TRBD1 matching 12 bases. Trimming at V came to 4 bases and at J to 11 bases, leaving 4 bases not matched to a gene. Per the germline V gene, CDR1 is SGHNT and CDR2 is YYREEE (reference sequence). The CDR3 has 13 residues. The CDR3 protein is CASSAGQGAKQFF. The DNA for the CDR3 is TGTGCCAGCAGCGCGGGACAGGGGGCGAAGCAGTTCTTC.

The chain couples TRBV4-1 to TRBJ2-1; TRBD2 aligns across 9 bases. V gave up 0 bases and J gave up 9 bases; unmatched junction bases: 9. There are 16 residues in the CDR3. Germline assignment: CDR1 MGHRA and CDR2 YSYEKL. Written as DNA, the CDR3 is TGCGCCAGCAGCCAAGATTTAGGGGCGGGAGGGGGTGAGCAGTTCTTC. Protein: CASSQDLGAGGGEQFF.

CDR3 loop: CASLWGRANEQFF. CDR3 DNA: TGTGCCAGCCTTTGGGGGAGGGCGAATGAGCAGTTCTTC. The V and J genes are TRBV2 and TRBJ2-1; 7 bases map to TRBD2. This CDR3 region has 13 residues. Trimming removed 8 bases from V and 7 bases from J; junction bases left unmatched: 8. Germline CDR1 SNHLY, CDR2 FYNNEI.

The CDR3 DNA follows: TGTGCCAGTAGGTTGGGACAGCAGAACACTGAAGCTTTCTTT. Translation: CASRLGQQNTEAFF. The chain couples TRBV19 to TRBJ1-1; TRBD1 agrees at 7 bases. This CDR3 contains 14 residues. Germline lookup yields CDR1 LNHDA and CDR2 SQIVND (reference sequence). The junction had 5 bases not matched to a gene; V was cut back by 6 bases and J by 1 base.

Note on this clone: The identical CDR3 is also encoded by other nucleotide sequences in the sample. The chain joins TRBV30 to TRBJ1-5; the D gene is possibly TRBD1 (5 bases). CDR3 length: 13 residues. V was pared by 0 bases and J by 5 bases, with 8 bases between. The V gene's germline CDR1 is GTSNPN and CDR2 SVGIG (reference sequence). The CDR3, as DNA: TGTGCCTGGAGTGTGGGAGGGGATCAGCCCCAGCATTTT. Amino acid sequence: CAWSVGGDQPQHF.

This chain uses TRBV14 with TRBJ1-2, with D hard to call. The V end lost 0 bases, the J end lost 7 bases, and 9 bases lay between the germline ends. Germline V gene sequence: CDR1 SGHDN, CDR2 FVKESK. The CDR3 is 13 residues long. CDR3 amino acids: CASSQDLEGGYTF. CDR3 DNA sequence: TGTGCCAGCAGCCAAGATCTGGAGGGTGGCTACACCTTC.

This sequence joins TRBV7-9 and TRBJ2-7, with 10 bases fitting TRBD1. The CDR3 extends over 15 amino acids. CDR1 SEHNR and CDR2 FQNEAQ come from the germline V gene (reference sequence). V lost 6 bases and J lost 5; bases outside the gene matches: 10. The chain's CDR3 is CASSIRDRGAHEQYF. As DNA, the CDR3 is TGTGCCAGCAGTATCCGGGACAGGGGAGCCCACGAGCAGTACTTC.

The chain joins TRBV19 to TRBJ1-1; no firm D call. Germline CDR1 and CDR2: LNHDA and SQIVND (reference sequence). V was shortened by 3 bases and J by 1 base, with 9 bases between the two germline ends. The CDR3 spans 14 residues. The DNA of the CDR3 is TGTGCCAGTAGTATGGAAAACAGGAACACTGAAGCTTTCTTT. Its protein product is CASSMENRNTEAFF.

The genes are TRBV10-2 and TRBJ2-4, with D perhaps TRBD1 (6 bases). The germline gives CDR1 WSHSY, CDR2 SAAADI. The CDR3 covers 14 residues. V was cut by 9 bases and J by 2 bases, with 14 bases left in between. CDR3 in DNA: TGCGCCAGGTTATCAACAGGGTCCAAAAACATTCAGTACTTC. Protein: CARLSTGSKNIQYF.

The rearrangement links TRBV30 to TRBJ2-2; D may be TRBD2 (6 bases). CDR1 and CDR2 from the germline V gene are GTSNPN and SVGIG (reference sequence). Trimming removed 0 bases at V and 6 bases at J, with 14 bases between. This CDR3 spans 15 amino acids. The CDR3 DNA reads as TGTGCCTGGAGTGTAGTTGCAGGCGGGGCCGGGGAGCTGTTTTTT. This encodes CAWSVVAGGAGELFF.

The V gene is TRBV5-5, the J gene TRBJ1-2, with 8 bases matching TRBD1. Germline values: CDR1 SGHKS, CDR2 YYEKEE (reference sequence). The CDR3 is 14 residues long. V trimming: 4 bases; J trimming: 8 bases; junction bases outside the gene matches: 10. The CDR3 bases are TGTGCCAGCAGCCCCAATACAGGGGGACTCGGCTACACCTTC. This codes for CASSPNTGGLGYTF.

The rearrangement uses TRBV27 and TRBJ1-2, with D maybe TRBD1 (6 bases). Germline loops: CDR1 MNHEY, CDR2 SMNVEV (reference sequence). The CDR3 spans 15 residues. V was clipped by 3 bases and J by 0 bases, with 11 bases between them. CDR3 in amino acids: CASSFSWGPNYGYTF. The CDR3 bases are TGTGCCAGCAGTTTTAGTTGGGGGCCTAACTATGGCTACACCTTC.

The chain recombines TRBV30 with TRBJ1-5; D is uncertain. CDR3 length equals 13 residues. V lost 0 bases to trimming and J lost 2 bases, with 5 bases between them. Germline loops: CDR1 GTSNPN, CDR2 SVGIG (reference sequence). The CDR3 here is CAWSVARNQPQHF. DNA of the CDR3: TGTGCCTGGAGTGTAGCCCGCAATCAGCCCCAGCATTTT.

This clone was counted many times. The V and J genes are TRBV28 and TRBJ2-1; 7 positions match TRBD2. Germline V CDR1 and CDR2: MDHEN, SYDVKM. The CDR3 spans 11 residues. V dropped 11 bases and J dropped 8; count of bases not matched to a gene: 6. CDR3 residues: CAAGRGDEQFF. The DNA of the CDR3 is TGTGCCGCAGGCCGGGGGGATGAGCAGTTCTTC.

V is TRBV29-1 and J is TRBJ2-3; D possibly corresponds to TRBD1 (5 bases). In germline, CDR1 is SQVTM, CDR2 ANQGSEA. The V end lost 7 bases, the J end lost 5 bases, and 10 bases lay between the germline ends. This CDR3 has 11 residues. CDR3 coding DNA: TGCAGCGCCAGGGTTGGAGATACGCAGTATTTT. The encoded protein is CSARVGDTQYF.

The rearrangement uses TRBV9 and TRBJ2-1; weak D call: TRBD2 (5 bases). The CDR3 is made up of 15 amino acids. CDR1 and CDR2 from the germline V gene are SGDLS and YYNGEE. V was trimmed by 6 bases and J by 1 base, leaving 14 bases between them. CDR3 DNA sequence: TGTGCCAGCAACCTAGACCCGGGGTCCTACAATGAGCAGTTCTTC. This sequence encodes CASNLDPGSYNEQFF. The variable domain in full, with the rest retrieved from reference TRBV9 and TRBJ2-1, is DSGVTQTPKHLITATGQRVTLRCSPRSGDLSVYWYQQSLDQGLQFLIQYYNGEERAKGNILERFSAQQFPDLHSELNLSSLELGDSALYFCASNLDPGSYNEQFFGPGTRLTVL.